This T cell receptor (beta chain) was sequenced in a study of molecular identifiers for immune sequencing clone quantification. The study's findings and limits: One cell's worth of spiked Jurkat TCR RNA was reportedly detectable among 970,000 or so naive cells. Clone sizes that are highly expanded could be underestimated when identical TCR molecules share a barcode.

Libraries of naive CD8 cells were prepared from 20,000 to 1,000,000 sorted cells using 10%, 30% or 50% RNA. Per germline, CDR1 SNHLY and CDR2 FYNNEI. Unmatched junction bases numbered 12, after V lost 6 bases and J lost 5 bases. This CDR3 is built from 16 residues. There are many counts of this clonotype. Its antigen is unknown. The use of previously described methods and listed TCR primers produced the bulk TCR libraries. TCRdb itself ran the PCR reads through MiXCR, one entry per CDR3 protein. This sample has some 680,000 distinct CDR3 sequences, with 25% found just once. This chain uses TRBV2 with TRBJ1-4; the match to TRBD1 covers 7 bases. The sequenced sample was naive CD8+ T cells from blood, with Jurkat cell RNA spiked in. Indicated subset: FACS-sorted CD8+CD4-CCR7+CD45RA+ naive T cells. This TCR derives from a human donor in good health. Some libraries in this study had Jurkat cell RNA spiked in. The CDR3 DNA sequence: TGTGCCAGCAGGCCCCTTATCGGGACAGAGAATGAAAAACTGTTTTTT. Protein product: CASRPLIGTENEKLFF.